The following is a T cell receptor beta chain sequence with its context. Its antigen remains undetermined. The input lacks base qualities; no much larger clone sits a single base away. The cohort was made up of 500 to 800 healthy bone marrow donors. At the time of sampling, every cohort member was nominally healthy, though immune exposures that went unrecorded were likely present. The donor was CMV seronegative and was included in the group of around 320 seronegative cohort members. Every donor gave a peripheral blood sample, and the peripheral blood mononuclear cells from that sample were used for TCR beta sequencing. The Qiagen DNeasy Blood Extraction Kit was used to extract genomic DNA from the blood cell samples. Trimming leaves V shorter by 0 bases and J shorter by 3 bases, with the junction holding 3 bases beyond the gene matches. From the germline V gene, CDR1 is SGHAT and CDR2 is FQNNGV. Inclusive of the bounding cysteine and phenylalanine, the CDR3 is 16 residues long. Only the CDR3 DNA stays, 48 bases, in frame from base 1.

The data were taken from a study of cytomegalovirus exposure and HLA in healthy donors (dated by TCRdb to 2015 to 2018). At the level of the whole study: An earlier analysis of 587 of the donors reported about 300 Gb of sequence data and roughly 120 million unique TCR beta sequences obtained from about 179 million T cells. In a later analysis, previously published TCR beta repertoires from more than 500 donors were re-analyzed and high-resolution HLA genotyping was added so that TCR occurrence patterns could be studied. Four to six DR-DQ haplotypes were handled as single units for association and clustering, since linkage in the cohort was strong. The study was designed to test whether signatures of past pathogen exposure could be identified by cataloging public T cell receptors. Class I and class II HLA loci were covered by the typing at four-digit resolution. The genetic ancestry cluster associated with self-reported Caucasian donors included 65% to 90% of the 300 to 400 genotyped donors. Around 330 gigabases of sequencing data and around 85 million unique TCR sequences made up an early release that covered 640 HLA-typed donors. Using immunosequencing, the study profiled T cell repertoires from 666 subjects and related those repertoires to cytomegalovirus serostatus. A later genetic analysis took genome-wide SNP genotypes for about 55% of the roughly 670 donors and used that subset as a discovery cohort. An earlier analysis of approximately 500 of the donors applied high-throughput TCR beta sequencing to assess whether each TCR beta V gene segment acted as functional or pseudogenic. The study combined high-throughput TCR immunosequencing, statistical association of individual TCRs with disease status, and machine learning to predict cytomegalovirus infection status. Rather than using new phenotypic data, the later analysis identified candidate immune exposures from TCR beta sequences and from how often those sequences occurred across donors. The number of donors typed differed by locus, with roughly 620-630 for A, B, C, DRB1 and DQB1, around 500 for DQA1, 600 to 610 for DPA1, and over 400 for DPB1. Along with the approximately 600-subject first cohort, a separate validation cohort of 120 different subjects was used. Among 300 to 500 genotyped donors of the cohort, an average of approximately 240,000 unique TCR beta nucleotide sequences was sequenced per donor, of which 15% to 20% were non-productive. Donor age, sex, ethnicity and CMV serostatus were compiled together with the repertoire data. Every discovery cohort repertoire had been produced on one sequencing platform.

The method was the immunoSEQ multiplex PCR assay. A mixture of 60 forward primers for TCR Vbeta segments and 13 reverse primers for TCR Jbeta segments was used in the multiplex PCR. A multiplex PCR assay on genomic DNA amplified the CDR3 region of rearranged TCR beta genes. On the Illumina HiSeq System, the amplified TCR beta libraries were sequenced as 87-base-pair reads. The authors' pipeline ran thus. Across the 670 or so repertoires, a later analysis counted roughly 84 million unique TCR beta chains, 9.5 million to 12 million of which were shared by at least two donors. A nearest-neighbor algorithm error-corrected the raw reads and collapsed the reads into unique sequences, merging closely related sequences to remove PCR and sequencing errors. Alignment of CDR3 sequences to IMGT reference sequences was used to assign V, D and J gene segments. Each retained sequence needed at least a six-nucleotide match to both a V gene segment and a J gene segment. A rearrangement was called productive if the CDR3 had no stop codons and remained in frame with V and J, and every other rearrangement was called non-productive. CDR3 was defined according to IMGT convention as the region running from the second conserved V-encoded cysteine to the conserved J-encoded phenylalanine. Sequences without an unambiguous match to a single V gene segment were excluded from the earlier analysis of 500 to 700 of the donors. An earlier analysis of 587 of the donors called V segments functional above 56.7% productive rearrangements and segregating when the between-donor standard deviation exceeded 5%. To diagnose cytomegalovirus status from the catalog of TCR beta chain sequences, a statistical classification framework was built. A later analysis assigned V and J genes by comparing TCR nucleotide sequences with IMGT/GENE-DB human TR gene sequences. The TCRdist pipeline was used in a later analysis to assign CDR3 sequences and most-parsimonious VDJ recombination scenarios. A later analysis defined each TCR beta chain by its CDR3 amino acid sequence plus V-gene family, and excluded reads lacking a unique V-gene family. As a way to deal with suspected cross-contamination and a sequencing artifact, a later analysis dropped hundreds of nucleotide sequences that were highly shared and had low generation probability. For each public chain, a later analysis derived a clonal expansion index from normalized ranks of inferred template counts within each repertoire. A later analysis computed generation probabilities with a VDJ recombination model fitted to out-of-frame rearrangements, and checked the results against IGoR. Hypergeometric tests were used in a later analysis to score TCR-TCR, TCR-HLA and TCR-CMV co-occurrence, with a repertoire-size bias correction applied to the TCR pairs. False discovery rates were estimated in a later analysis by permuting HLA or CMV assignments 20 times. In a later analysis, co-occurring TCRs were grouped using DBSCAN, with TCRdist sequence similarity added in when clustering inside HLA-allele-positive subsets. Co-occurrence clustering excluded repertoires with fewer than 30,000 or more than 120,000 public chains, plus five with anomalous nucleotide sharing. Entries here come from immuneACCESS through TCRdb and include only in-frame sequences with V and J called. Some clones fail to appear in such tables; in the studies checked, an unresolved V gene covers under half of the shortfall, and the cause of the remainder is unknown. For V, J and clone size, that table is used; D and trimming come from the DNA. The sample table contains about 150,000 clones; only one count was recorded for roughly 70% of them. The ten largest clones take up roughly 1.8% of the sample.

General findings and caveats noted by the study authors: Cytomegalovirus status was reported to be diagnosed by the classifier with high specificity and sensitivity in both the original and validation cohorts. At a false discovery rate of 0.05, a later analysis linked fewer than 20,000 TCR beta sequences to specific HLA alleles. Compared with the 666-donor mean, donors in an Asian-associated ancestry cluster had fewer N-insertions in productive TCRs, according to a later genetic analysis. An association between a missense DCLRE1C variant and V-gene and J-gene trimming of TCR beta chains was found in a later genetic analysis and replicated in an independent cohort. A few of the identified cytomegalovirus-associated TCR beta chains were confirmed in vitro to be specific for cytomegalovirus antigens. In this cohort, only TCR beta chains were sequenced, and detectable features were limited by the absence of alpha or paired-chain data. In a later analysis, HLA-associated TCR beta chains showed more clonal expansion and lower generation probabilities than non-associated chains that were equally common. The 87-base-pair reads could not distinguish some IMGT-functional V segments, including TRBV6-2 and TRBV6-3, so those segments were excluded. Strong co-occurrence of HLA alleles, especially DR and DQ, made assigning TCR associations to individual alleles difficult. According to a later analysis, parvovirus B19, influenza, CMV and Epstein-Barr virus appeared linked to several top co-occurrence clusters. HLA typing was unavailable for some donors at each locus, so association tests used only the typed subset. Sequencing depth was assumed to be roughly uniform across donors in the presence/absence analyses, though that assumption may not hold. In an earlier analysis of several hundred of the donors, most TCR beta V segments were observed in productive rearrangements about 87% or about 30% of the time, broadly matching IMGT annotations. A later analysis found that most CMV-associated TCR beta chains appeared HLA-restricted, with HLA associations seemingly driven largely by CMV exposure. While some public TCRs were present in many individuals, most TCR sequences turned up only very rarely across donors. Correlated functional status among segregating V segments might reflect linkage disequilibrium, but an unknown experimental factor could not be ruled out. According to the authors, the approach could potentially be generalized to other disease states and immunological phenotypes. A further reported finding was that TCR beta sequences accurately predicted the HLA-A and HLA-B alleles for most subjects in the first cohort. CMV serostatus was the only immune exposure information available for the cohort. In a later analysis, the rate of TCR association differed among HLA loci, with DRB1 alleles having the most associated TCRs and HLA-C alleles having the fewest. A total of about 150 TCR beta chains were listed by the study as associated with cytomegalovirus. Because counts were too low, some 17 rarely observed V segments, including chromosome 9 orphons, were excluded from the earlier analysis of some 540 of the donors. The sequencing pipeline was judged likely to have produced a cluster of highly shared sequence variants as a technical artifact.

The source material was PBMCs. The rearrangement combines TRBV11-2 with TRBJ1-2, with 11 junctional bases fitting TRBD1. The receptor was derived from a woman between 35 and 50 years old in good health and CMV-seronegative. The CDR3 protein is CASSLDRGQGDYGYTF. The bases read TGTGCCAGCAGCTTAGATCGGGGACAGGGGGACTATGGCTACACCTTC.